This TCR beta chain was identified in a study of cytomegalovirus exposure and HLA in healthy donors. Notes on this clone: Its specificity is unknown.

Whole-study results and caveats: Some V segments, TRBV6-2 and TRBV6-3 among them, were indistinguishable and were therefore excluded.

60 Vbeta and 13 Jbeta primers were used in PCR. Assay used: immunoSEQ multiplex PCR; TCRdb lists only in-frame clones, some missing. The profile shows over 70,000 clones, 60% to 80% of them singletons. The length of the CDR3 is 14 residues. Unmatched junction bases numbered 4, after V lost 4 bases and J lost 8 bases. Germline CDR1 reads SGHNT; CDR2 reads YYREEE (reference sequence). The rearrangement uses TRBV5-4 and TRBJ1-4; 11 bases map to TRBD1. The receptor was derived from a man younger than 45 in good health and CMV-seronegative. Sequencing was done on a sample of PBMCs. The CDR3, as DNA: TGTGCCAGCAGCCAGGACAGGGGGCAAGAAAAACTGTTTTTT. This encodes CASSQDRGQEKLFF.